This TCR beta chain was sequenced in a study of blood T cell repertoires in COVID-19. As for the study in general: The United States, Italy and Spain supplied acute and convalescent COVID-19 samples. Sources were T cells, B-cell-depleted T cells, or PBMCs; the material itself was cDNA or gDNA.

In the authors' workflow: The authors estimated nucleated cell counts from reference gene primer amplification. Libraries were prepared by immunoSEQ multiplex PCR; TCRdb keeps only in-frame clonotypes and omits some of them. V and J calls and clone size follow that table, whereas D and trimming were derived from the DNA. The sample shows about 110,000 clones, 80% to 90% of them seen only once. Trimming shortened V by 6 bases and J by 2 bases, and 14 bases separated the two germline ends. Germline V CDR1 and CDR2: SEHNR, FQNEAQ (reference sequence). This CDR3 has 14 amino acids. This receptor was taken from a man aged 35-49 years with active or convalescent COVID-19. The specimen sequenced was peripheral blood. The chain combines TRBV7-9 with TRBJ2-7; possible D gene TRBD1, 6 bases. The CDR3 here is CASSPDRIAYEQYF. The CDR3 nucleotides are TGTGCCAGCAGTCCCGACAGGATTGCCTACGAGCAGTACTTC.